This TCR beta chain was sequenced during a study of PD-L1 blockade in urothelial cancer (dated by TCRdb to about 2017). Notes on the research overall: Every patient began therapy around 2014 and was given atezolizumab 1,200 mg intravenously every 3 weeks. Whole exome sequencing and RNA sequencing of pretreatment tumors were performed alongside TCR sequencing in the same patients. About 85% of the 29 patients were males with bladder-origin urothelial cancer, and about 65% of the roughly 29 reported a prior smoking history. Pretreatment tumor samples, along with matched peripheral blood collected serially before and after atezolizumab treatment, underwent TCR sequencing. An exploratory multi-omic analysis was conducted of the somatic, immune and clinical correlates of response to PD-L1 blockade with atezolizumab in urothelial cancer. Blood samples gave median yields of around 140,000 T cells and some 80,000 unique TCRs, along with a median clonality of 0.080. Blood samples were analyzed at 3 weeks after treatment start (second dose) and at 6 weeks after treatment start. Durable clinical benefit meant progression-free survival longer than 6 months, and TCR features were also tested against progression-free and overall survival. Around 29 patients had pretreatment blood TCR-seq, about 24 had at least one posttreatment blood collection, and about 24 had tumor TCR-seq. An ECOG performance status of 0 or 1 was recorded for the patients, and 0 to 3 prior chemotherapy regimens had been received by the patients. Under 10 patients achieved durable clinical benefit and 20 did not. Beyond this particular receptor, the publication reports: Improved progression-free and overall survival was associated with having pretreatment peripheral blood TCR clonality below the median. Greater expansion of tumor-associated TCR clones in peripheral blood 3 weeks after the start of treatment was observed in patients with durable benefit (n of about 22, p = 0.022). Small sample size (n ≈ 30) and many exploratory analyses mean the results are intended to be hypothesis-generating.

Synthetic TCR analog templates were spiked into each PCR so that absolute template abundance could be estimated from read counts. Using the immunoSEQ assay, TCRbeta CDR3 regions were amplified from genomic DNA with bias-controlled V and J gene primers. Sequencing of rearranged TCRbeta segments was done at approximately 20X coverage. In the source study's methods: Clustering was used to correct sequencing errors, and CDR3s were annotated against IMGT to assign V, D and J genes. Downstream analyses used only productive TCRbeta rearrangements, leaving out any out-of-frame or stop-codon sequences. Clonality was calculated as one minus the Shannon entropy normalized by the log of the number of unique productive sequences. Clones differing between time points or between blood and tumor were identified using Fisher's exact test with Benjamini-Hochberg correction, with an adjusted p below 0.01 applied as the threshold. In TCRdb, the immuneACCESS table is reduced to in-frame sequences with V and J assigned. These tables do not hold every clone; where another copy was compared, an unresolved V gene accounts for under half, and the others remain unexplained. The V and J calls and clone size were taken over from that table, and D and trimming were inferred from the DNA. For this sample there are around 92,000 clones; roughly 90% appear just once. The ten largest make up 0.97% of the sample.

In regard to this clone: It lacks a known antigen. Nothing much larger sits one base from this clone, and base qualities are not available.

Spanning cysteine to phenylalanine, the CDR3 consists of 14 amino acids. Of all the DNA, just the CDR3 is kept, 42 bases in frame from base 1. The germline V gene supplies CDR1 ENHRY and CDR2 SYGVKD. V and J lose 0 bases and 7 bases, and a span of 10 bases separates them. In light of the paper, this sample's time point label describes: pretreatment peripheral blood. The cohort included 29 patients with locally advanced or metastatic urothelial carcinoma who were treated at Memorial Sloan Kettering on a trial protocol. Peripheral blood mononuclear cells were collected pretreatment and during treatment, with between 1 and 8 total time points per patient. The Qiagen DNeasy Blood extraction kit was used to purify genomic DNA from total PBMCs and tumor samples. PBMCs were collected pretreatment and during treatment, and were isolated and stored as previously described.

The material was PBMCs, obtained around atezolizumab (anti-PD-L1) treatment. The sequence is built from TRBV10-3 and TRBJ1-5, with a weak D call of TRBD1 (6 bases match). The receptor comes from a woman of 80 years or more with urothelial cancer. The encoded CDR3 is CAISESRGWQPQHF. DNA sequence: TGTGCCATCAGTGAGTCCAGGGGTTGGCAGCCCCAGCATTTT.